This record covers a single T cell receptor (beta chain). Its antigen remains unidentified. Base qualities were left out, and no much larger clone turns up one base away. Sequences LNHDA (CDR1) and SQIVND (CDR2) are obtained from the germline V gene (reference sequence). Including the terminal cysteine and phenylalanine, the CDR3 comprises 14 residues. Solely the CDR3 DNA is kept, with 42 bases framed from the first base. V is pared back by 7 bases and J by 6 bases, with 15 bases lying between the germline termini. Library generation was performed with the immunoSEQ multiplex PCR assay. TCRdb retrieved this table from immuneACCESS and kept in-frame rearrangements only. Not all clones are present; in checked studies, unresolved V genes account for under half, and no reason is known for the remainder. The sample table shows 70,000 to 95,000 clones, and 90% to 95% are seen once. Less than 0.85% of the sample is held by the ten biggest clonotypes.

The sample belongs to a study of T cell changes during pregnancy in multiple sclerosis (dated by TCRdb to the late 2010s). With regard to the full study: The study looked at changes in the T cell repertoire across pregnancy in women with multiple sclerosis.

The sequence was obtained from a female donor in good health, enrolled as a control in a pregnancy study. The rearranged chain carries TRBV19 and TRBJ2-2; the D region possibly corresponds to TRBD1 (6 bases align). Sequenced material: peripheral blood, taken in the second trimester of pregnancy. The CDR3 is CASTQGLGAGELFF. In nucleotide form, the sequence is TGTGCCAGTACGCAGGGGTTGGGGGCCGGGGAGCTGTTTTTT. The entire variable domain, with the stretches around the CDR3 drawn from the reference TRBV19 and TRBJ2-2 proteins, is DGGITQSPKYLFRKEGQNVTLSCEQNLNHDAMYWYRQDPGQGLRLIYYSQIVNDFQKGDIAEGYSVSREKKESFPLTVTSAQKNPTAFYLCASTQGLGAGELFFGEGSRLTVL.